Listed here are 4 T cell receptor beta chains from one sample, sequenced in a study of CD8+ T cells in alopecia areata. RNA was extracted and reverse transcribed into cDNA as the sequencing template. Using immunoSEQ multiplex PCR, the repertoire was profiled, and TCRdb retains in-frame clones only, with some absent. This set yields approximately 110,000 clones and no singletons; the top ten hold around 20%. Material: lesional skin. Receptors originate from a C3H/HeJ mouse with alopecia areata. MHC haplotype: H2-k.

This clone turned up a few times. Germline and genes: mouse. The CDR3 is cut off 4 residues early in the read; its end comes from the germline J gene. V and J are TRBV31 and TRBJ1-1; a possible D gene is TRBD1 (6 bases). Trimming pared 3 bases from V and 1 base from J, leaving 9 bases between. This CDR3 region has 13 residues. CDR1 GKSSPN and CDR2 SITVG come from the germline V gene. The sequenced part of the CDR3 DNA is TGTGCCTGGAGACGGACAGAAAACACA. Its protein product is CAWRRTENT. The CDR3 in its entirety is CAWRRTENTEVFF.

This clone was counted a few times. The germline and genes are mouse ones. The read ends 4 residues before the CDR3 terminus; that terminus is restored from the germline J gene. This chain connects TRBV1 to TRBJ2-5, with D possibly being TRBD1 (7 bases). The V gene lost 3 bases and the J gene lost 1 base, with 11 bases spanning the gap. Germline CDR1 and CDR2: NSQYPW and LRSPGD (reference sequence). This CDR3 region has 15 residues. The DNA read from the CDR3 is TGCACCTGCAGTGCTAGGGGGCGCGACCAAGAC. The encoded protein is CTCSARGRDQD. The whole CDR3 protein is CTCSARGRDQDTQYF.

A word on this clone: Gene names and germline match the mouse. From the germline J gene comes the end of the CDR3, since the read stops 4 residues before it. The gene calls are TRBV31 and TRBJ2-5, with no clear D. CDR3 length: 13 residues. Trimming left V 1 base short and J 1 base short, with 6 bases between. Germline-derived CDR1 and CDR2 are GKSSPN and SITVG. Partial CDR3 DNA: TGTGCCTGGAGTCGCCTGCACCAAGAC. Translated, it gives CAWSRLHQD. From start to end, the CDR3 is CAWSRLHQDTQYF.

This clone was detected only a few times. Gene names and germline refer to mouse. The read gets to within 4 residues of the CDR3 end, and the germline J gene fills in the rest. This chain links TRBV1 with TRBJ2-2, with D perhaps matching TRBD1 (7 bases). Between the trimmed V and J ends, which lost 0 bases and 4 bases, there was a span of 9 bases. This CDR3 is 15 amino acids long. Per germline, CDR1 NSQYPW and CDR2 LRSPGD (reference sequence). The chain's CDR3 is CTCSAEEGATGQLYF. CDR3 DNA (partial): TGCACCTGCAGTGCAGAGGAGGGGGCCACCGGG. Full variable domain (remainder filled in from reference TRBV1 and TRBJ2-2): VTLLEQNPRWRLVPRGQAVNLRCILKNSQYPWMSWYQQDLQKQLQWLFTLRSPGDKEVKSLPGADYLATRVTDTELRLQVANMSQGRTLYCTCSAEEGATGQLYFGEGSKLTVL.